This TCR beta chain stems from a study of shared clonotypes between healthy human individuals. Details on this clone: Other nucleotide sequences from this sample produce the same CDR3.

Naive CD8 isolation took CD45RO-negative cells positively selected for CCR7 and excluded terminally differentiated effector memory CD45RA+ cells. V dropped 3 bases and J dropped 4; count of bases not matched to a gene: 9. CDR1 and CDR2 (germline): LGHNA, YSLEER. The CDR3 consists of 15 residues. The protocol was immunoSEQ multiplex PCR, while the TCRdb copy is restricted to in-frame clones and leaves out a portion. The sample lists about 2.2 million clones; 93% were seen once. The V call is TRBV4-3, the J call TRBJ2-7; TRBD1 aligns across 7 bases. This TCR came from a man between 18 and 29 years old in good health. Some clones in this sample may be carry-over from other donors' samples. The sequenced sample was naive CD8+ T cells from PBMCs. CDR3 protein: CASSQDRGGAYEQYF. The CDR3 bases are TGCGCCAGCAGCCAGGACCGAGGGGGCGCATACGAGCAGTACTTC.